These 7 T cell receptor beta chains came from one sample sequenced in a study of beta chain features in type 1 diabetes. Reverse transcribing all isolated RNA meant expressed TCRB transcripts were sequenced. Repertoires were generated with immunoSEQ multiplex PCR, while TCRdb's copy carries only in-frame clones and drops some. The table has about 16,000 clones, less than 60% seen once. Sequenced material: stem cell memory CD4+ T cells from blood. Receptors were obtained from a woman aged 18 to 35 in good health.

The chain carries TRBV12-5 and TRBJ2-5; 8 bases match TRBD1. The assigned J gene may be wrong: the sequence end matches TRBJ2-7 better. Germline CDR1 is LGHNT and CDR2 is FRNRAP. The CDR3 contains 15 residues. Written as DNA, the CDR3 is TGTGCTAGTGGTGCCCCGACAGGGGAAACCTACGAGCAGTACTTC. Translating gives CASGAPTGETYEQYF.

Only a few counts were recorded for this clone. V gene TRBV7-2 combines with J gene TRBJ2-1, with 13 bases lining up with TRBD2. Germline loops: CDR1 SGHTA, CDR2 FQGNSA. The CDR3 loop spans 14 amino acids. Trimming took 3 bases from V and 12 from J; bases not matched to a gene: 5. The CDR3 sequence is CASSFGLAGVGQFF. Written as DNA, the CDR3 is TGTGCCAGCAGCTTCGGACTAGCGGGGGTGGGGCAGTTCTTC.

In its sample, this clone was seen a few times. The chain uses TRBV29-1 and TRBJ2-7; 10 positions agree with TRBD1. The germline CDR1 and CDR2 sequences are SQVTM and ANQGSEA. The CDR3 length is 12 residues. Losses at the gene ends were 6 bases for V and 12 bases for J; bases not matched to a gene: 11. The CDR3 sequence is CSVTDGTGDPYF. In DNA, the CDR3 is TGCAGCGTCACCGATGGGACAGGGGACCCGTACTTC.

This clone was counted between two and nine times. The chain employs TRBV18 and TRBJ2-1; 7 bases line up with TRBD1. The germline V gene encodes CDR1 KGHSH and CDR2 LQKENI. Germline trimming cut 3 bases from V and 9 bases from J; bases unmatched to any gene: 8. The CDR3 has 14 amino acids. CDR3 amino acids: CASSPRTGAREQFF. The CDR3 nucleotides are TGTGCCAGCTCACCCCGAACAGGGGCGCGTGAGCAGTTCTTC. Full variable domain (missing parts from reference TRBV18 and TRBJ2-1): NAGVMQNPRHLVRRRGQEARLRCSPMKGHSHVYWYRQLPEEGLKFMVYLQKENIIDESGMPKERFSAEFPKEGPSILRIQQVVRGDSAAYFCASSPRTGAREQFFGPGTRLTVL.

The J gene is TRBJ1-1, the V gene TRBV9; D unclear. Germline lookup yields CDR1 SGDLS and CDR2 YYNGEE. The CDR3 consists of 15 residues. V was pared by 2 bases and J by 4 bases, with 15 bases between. The CDR3 bases are TGTGCCAGCAGCGTTATCCGGGGAGTAGGCACTGAAGCTTTCTTT. As protein: CASSVIRGVGTEAFF.

The chain joins TRBV5-1 to TRBJ2-1; 8 nucleotides line up with TRBD1. The CDR3 has 15 residues. V trimming: 6 bases; J trimming: 6 bases; junction bases outside the gene matches: 11. Germline lookup yields CDR1 SGHRS and CDR2 YFSETQ. This chain's CDR3 is CASKWIETGVNEQFF. CDR3 bases: TGCGCCAGCAAGTGGATAGAGACAGGGGTCAATGAGCAGTTCTTC.

The chain has TRBV27 and TRBJ2-6; weak D call: TRBD1 (6 bases). Germline lookup yields CDR1 MNHEY and CDR2 SMNVEV (reference sequence). V gave up 3 bases and J gave up 6 bases, with 15 bases separating them. The CDR3 runs 16 residues. The CDR3 loop is CASSFQGLGAANVLTF. The CDR3 region has the DNA TGTGCCAGCAGTTTTCAAGGGTTGGGGGCGGCCAACGTCCTGACTTTC.